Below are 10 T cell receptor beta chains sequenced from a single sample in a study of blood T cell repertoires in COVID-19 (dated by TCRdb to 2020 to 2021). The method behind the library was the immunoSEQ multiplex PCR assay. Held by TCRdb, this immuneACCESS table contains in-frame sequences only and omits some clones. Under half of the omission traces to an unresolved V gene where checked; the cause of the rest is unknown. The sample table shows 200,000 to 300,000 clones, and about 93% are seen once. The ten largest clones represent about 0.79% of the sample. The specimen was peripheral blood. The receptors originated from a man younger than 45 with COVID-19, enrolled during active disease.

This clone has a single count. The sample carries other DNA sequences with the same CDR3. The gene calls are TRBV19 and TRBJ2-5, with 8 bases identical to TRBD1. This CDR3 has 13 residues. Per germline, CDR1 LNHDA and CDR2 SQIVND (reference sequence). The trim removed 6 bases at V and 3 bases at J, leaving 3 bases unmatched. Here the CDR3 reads CASRGTGEETQYF. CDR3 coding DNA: TGTGCCAGTAGGGGGACAGGTGAAGAGACCCAGTACTTC.

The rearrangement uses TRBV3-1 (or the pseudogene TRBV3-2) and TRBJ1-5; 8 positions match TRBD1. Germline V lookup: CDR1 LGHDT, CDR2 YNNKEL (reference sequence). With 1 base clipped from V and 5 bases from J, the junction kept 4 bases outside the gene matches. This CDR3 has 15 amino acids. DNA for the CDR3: TGTGCCAGCAGCCAAGGTCAGGGGGCTGATCAGCCCCAGCATTTT. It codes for CASSQGQGADQPQHF.

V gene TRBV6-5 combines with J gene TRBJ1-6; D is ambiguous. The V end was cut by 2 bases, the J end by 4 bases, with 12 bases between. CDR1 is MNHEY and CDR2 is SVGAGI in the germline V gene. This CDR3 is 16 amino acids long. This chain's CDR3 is CASSYLDGSYNSPLHF. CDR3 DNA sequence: TGTGCCAGCAGTTACCTCGACGGGTCTTATAATTCACCCCTCCACTTT.

CDR3 in DNA: TGCGCCAGCACTCCCCTAGCGGGACCAGGAGGAGATACGCAGTATTTT. It is translated as CASTPLAGPGGDTQYF. The rearrangement links TRBV5-1 to TRBJ2-3; 9 bases line up with TRBD2. The CDR3 has 16 residues. Trimming at V came to 6 bases and at J to 5 bases, leaving 13 bases not matched to a gene. Germline V gives CDR1 SGHRS, CDR2 YFSETQ.

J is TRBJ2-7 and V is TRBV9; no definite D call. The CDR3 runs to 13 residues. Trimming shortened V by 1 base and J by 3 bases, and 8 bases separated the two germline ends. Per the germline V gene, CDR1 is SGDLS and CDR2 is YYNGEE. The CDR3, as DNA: TGTGCCAGCAGCGTATCCCCCCTCTACGAGCAGTACTTC. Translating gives CASSVSPLYEQYF. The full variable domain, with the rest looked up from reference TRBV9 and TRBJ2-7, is DSGVTQTPKHLITATGQRVTLRCSPRSGDLSVYWYQQSLDQGLQFLIQYYNGEERAKGNILERFSAQQFPDLHSELNLSSLELGDSALYFCASSVSPLYEQYFGPGTRLTVT.

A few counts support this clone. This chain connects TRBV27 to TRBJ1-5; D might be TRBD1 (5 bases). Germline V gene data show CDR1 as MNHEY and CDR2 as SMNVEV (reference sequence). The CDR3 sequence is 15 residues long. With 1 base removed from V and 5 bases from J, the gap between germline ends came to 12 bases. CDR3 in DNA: TGTGCCAGCAGTTTATTGGGGGAGGTCCATCAGCCCCAGCATTTT. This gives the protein CASSLLGEVHQPQHF.

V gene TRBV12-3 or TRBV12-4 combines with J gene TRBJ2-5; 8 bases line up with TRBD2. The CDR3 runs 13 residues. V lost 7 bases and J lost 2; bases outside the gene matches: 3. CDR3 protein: CASTGGGQETQYF. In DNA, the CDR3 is TGTGCCAGCACGGGAGGGGGACAAGAGACCCAGTACTTC.

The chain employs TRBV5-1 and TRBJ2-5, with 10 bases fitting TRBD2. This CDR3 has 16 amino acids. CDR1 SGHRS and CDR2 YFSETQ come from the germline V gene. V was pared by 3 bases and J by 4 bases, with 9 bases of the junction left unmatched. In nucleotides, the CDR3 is TGCGCCAGCAGCTCTCAAGCGGGGGGGCCTGGAGAGACCCAGTACTTC. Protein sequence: CASSSQAGGPGETQYF.

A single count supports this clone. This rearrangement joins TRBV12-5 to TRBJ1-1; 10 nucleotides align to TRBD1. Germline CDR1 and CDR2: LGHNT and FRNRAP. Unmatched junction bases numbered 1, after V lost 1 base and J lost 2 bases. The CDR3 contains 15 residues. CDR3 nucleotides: TGTGCTAGTGGTTTGGGGGACAGGGGAAACACTGAAGCTTTCTTT. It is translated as CASGLGDRGNTEAFF.

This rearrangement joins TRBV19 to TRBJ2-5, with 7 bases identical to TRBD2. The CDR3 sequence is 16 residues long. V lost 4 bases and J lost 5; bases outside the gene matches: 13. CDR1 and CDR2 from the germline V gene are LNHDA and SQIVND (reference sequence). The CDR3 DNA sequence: TGTGCCAGTAGTAAAGTGGGCGGGGGAATTCCGGAGACCCAGTACTTC. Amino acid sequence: CASSKVGGGIPETQYF.